One sample yielded the 5 T cell receptor beta chains listed below, sequenced in a study of cytomegalovirus exposure and HLA in healthy donors. The PCR had 60 Vbeta and 13 Jbeta primers. Sequencing used immunoSEQ multiplex PCR; TCRdb keeps in-frame clones, though not all of them. The repertoire table contains 150,000 to 200,000 clones. The sequenced sample was PBMCs. Receptor source: a man aged 25 to 40 in good health and CMV-seronegative.

V usage is TRBV7-7 and J usage is TRBJ2-2; no reliable D call. The V end was cut by 4 bases, the J end by 5 bases, with 5 bases between. CDR3 size: 12 residues. Germline CDR1 is SSHAT and CDR2 is FNYEAQ (reference sequence). The CDR3 DNA follows: TGTGCCAGCAGCTCGGTAACCGGGGAGCTGTTTTTT. Protein sequence: CASSSVTGELFF.

Comment on this clone: The junction shows a germline mismatch at one end, possibly a read error. The chain employs TRBV5-1 and TRBJ1-1, with 10 positions matching TRBD1. Germline V gene sequence: CDR1 SGHRS, CDR2 YFSETQ. The CDR3 contains 16 residues. The CDR3 reads CASSDRGLSAYTEASF. CDR3 nucleotide sequence: TGCGCCAGCAGCGACAGGGGGCTAAGTGCGTACACTGAAGCTTCCTTT.

CDR3 amino acids: CASGKGQSTDTQYF. In nucleotides, the CDR3 is TGTGCTAGTGGTAAGGGACAGAGCACAGATACGCAGTATTTT. V usage is TRBV12-5 and J usage is TRBJ2-3, with 7 bases matching TRBD1. The CDR3 totals 14 residues. V was pared by 5 bases and J by 0 bases, with 2 bases of the junction left unmatched. Germline lookup yields CDR1 LGHNT and CDR2 FRNRAP.

V usage is TRBV14 and J usage is TRBJ2-1, with a possible D match to TRBD2 (6 bases). V was trimmed by 0 bases and J by 9 bases, leaving 12 bases between them. The CDR3 consists of 14 residues. Germline V CDR1 and CDR2: SGHDN, FVKESK. CDR3 in DNA: TGTGCCAGCAGCCAAGATAGGAGGGAGGCTGAGCAGTTCTTC. It specifies CASSQDRREAEQFF.

The chain recombines TRBV5-1 with TRBJ2-3; 8 bases line up with TRBD1. The germline gives CDR1 SGHRS, CDR2 YFSETQ. V gave up 6 bases and J gave up 6 bases; unmatched junction bases: 9. The CDR3 is 14 residues long. CDR3 in amino acids: CASTEGTGFDTQYF. In nucleotides, the CDR3 is TGCGCCAGCACGGAAGGGACAGGCTTCGATACGCAGTATTTT.